This T cell receptor (beta chain) was observed in a study of T cell responses to AZD1222 COVID-19 vaccine. General study findings and limits: Two AZD1222 doses significantly raised spike-specific TCR breadth and depth over controls.

Points on this clone: The antigen is undetermined.

Data came from immunoSEQ multiplex PCR; TCRdb stores just in-frame clones and leaves some out. The sample has 160,000 or so clones, about 90% seen once. The CDR3 covers 14 residues. Trimming pared 2 bases from V and 5 bases from J, leaving 12 bases between. CDR1 and CDR2 from the germline V gene are SEHNR and FQNEAQ (reference sequence). This sample comprised peripheral blood, obtained on day 0 of MenACWY control vaccination. This clonotype was obtained from an adult in good health. The chain is built from TRBV7-9 and TRBJ2-5; D uncertain. CDR3 sequence: CASSLRAVRETQYF. As DNA, the CDR3 is TGTGCCAGCAGCTTAAGGGCAGTCCGGGAGACCCAGTACTTC.